This T cell receptor beta chain originates from a study of shared T cell receptors in the human thymus. Germline loops: CDR1 SGHNT, CDR2 YYREEE (reference sequence). This CDR3 has 15 residues. With 4 bases clipped from V and 0 bases from J, the junction kept 6 bases outside the gene matches. The assay was immunoSEQ multiplex PCR, and TCRdb's table has in-frame clones only and misses some. The sample has hundreds of thousands of clones; 78% are singletons. These records were also assigned to another study, of human thymus T cells.

The TCR was taken from a boy under two years old with a congenital heart defect. The chain couples TRBV5-4 to TRBJ1-2; 7 bases match TRBD1. Sequenced input: thymocytes. The CDR3 DNA reads TGTGCCAGCAGCACGGGACAGCGCACTAACTATGGCTACACCTTC. It is translated as CASSTGQRTNYGYTF.